Listed here are 18 T cell receptor beta chains from one sample, sequenced in a study of T cells in Graves' hyperthyroidism and ophthalmopathy (dated by TCRdb to the late 2010s). To prepare the library, multiplex PCR was applied. TCRdb lists the instrument as Illumina HiSeq 2000. Amplification of TCR beta CDR3 regions was carried out from RNA transcripts. A first-round RT-PCR of the TCR CDR3 used the HTBI primer set with the Qiagen OneStep RT-PCR kit. TCRdb reran the public reads through fastp at Q25 and MiXCR, keeping productive beta chains. Entries are consolidated by CDR3 protein sequence, retaining the most common genes and DNA. Here the sample has about 520,000 distinct CDR3 sequences; approximately 24% occur a single time. The ten largest account for 10% to 12% of the sample. The sample consisted of blood. The receptor set was obtained from a woman in her thirties with Graves' ophthalmopathy.

This clonotype was seen a few times. The chain employs TRBV20-1 and TRBJ2-5, with a weak D call TRBD1 (6 bases). Germline CDR1 reads DFQATT; CDR2 reads SNEGSKA (reference sequence). The CDR3 consists of 15 residues. V dropped 2 bases and J dropped 0 bases, with 13 bases sitting between them. The CDR3 region has the DNA TGCAGTGCTAGACGGGCAGGGGAGTACCAAGAGACCCAGTACTTC. Translated: CSARRAGEYQETQYF.

This clonotype was seen just once. The chain carries TRBV10-1 and TRBJ2-7; 11 bases are shared with TRBD1. J lost 6 bases, V lost 6 bases, and 10 bases had no gene match. The germline V gene encodes CDR1 WNHNN and CDR2 SYGVQD (reference sequence). The CDR3 has 15 residues. CDR3 sequence: CASSRTGGAWGEQYF. CDR3 DNA sequence: TGCGCCAGCAGCCGGACAGGGGGCGCCTGGGGCGAGCAGTACTTC.

CDR3 loop: CASGWGGTGGSEQYF. CDR3 bases: TGTGCTAGTGGTTGGGGAGGGACAGGGGGCTCCGAGCAGTACTTC. The chain recombines TRBV12-5 with TRBJ2-7; 12 bases map to TRBD1. The length of the CDR3 is 15 residues. Germline assignment: CDR1 LGHNT and CDR2 FRNRAP. With V trimmed by 4 bases and J by 6 bases, 7 bases remained unmatched.

V gene TRBV3-1 combines with J gene TRBJ2-2; 12 positions agree with TRBD2. The CDR3 runs 17 residues. Looked up from germline, CDR1 is LGHDT and CDR2 is YNNKEL (reference sequence). The ends lost 6 bases at V and 0 bases at J; junction bases unmatched: 5. The CDR3 region has the DNA TGTGCCAGCAGACCAGGACTAGCGGGGACGAACACCGGGGAGCTGTTTTTT. Encoded protein: CASRPGLAGTNTGELFF.

This clonotype was observed at least ten times. This chain joins TRBV20-1 and TRBJ1-1, with D possibly matching TRBD1 (5 bases). The germline gives CDR1 DFQATT, CDR2 SNEGSKA (reference sequence). This CDR3 contains 12 residues. V lost 5 bases and J lost 1, with 8 bases in between. CDR3 DNA sequence: TGCAGTGCTCCCAGGGAGAACACTGAAGCTTTCTTT. This translates into CSAPRENTEAFF.

The chain couples TRBV24-1 to TRBJ2-7; TRBD2 matches 13 bases. Losses at the gene ends were 2 bases for V and 3 bases for J; bases not matched to a gene: 3. The CDR3 is 16 amino acids. CDR1 and CDR2 from the germline V gene are KGHDR and SFDVKD. This CDR3 reads CATSDSRTSGSYEQYF. The CDR3 bases are TGTGCCACCAGTGATTCTCGGACTAGCGGGAGCTACGAGCAGTACTTC.

CDR3 loop: CASSEASGTEETQYF. In DNA, the CDR3 is TGTGCCAGCAGTGAAGCCAGTGGGACGGAAGAGACCCAGTACTTC. This chain connects TRBV6-1 to TRBJ2-5; D possibly uses TRBD1 or TRBD2 (5 bases each). The V end lost 0 bases, the J end lost 3 bases, and 11 bases lay between the germline ends. The germline V gene has CDR1 MNHNS and CDR2 SASEGT. The CDR3 runs 15 residues.

This clonotype has ten or more counts. The chain links TRBV20-1 to TRBJ1-1, with 7 bases identical to TRBD1. This CDR3 spans 13 amino acids. From germline, CDR1 is DFQATT and CDR2 SNEGSKA (reference sequence). V dropped 1 base and J dropped 5; count of bases not matched to a gene: 4. The CDR3 protein is CSARGGGETEAFF. The DNA for the CDR3 is TGCAGTGCTAGAGGAGGGGGCGAGACTGAAGCTTTCTTT.

This clonotype was seen repeatedly, ten times or more. The V gene is TRBV6-1, the J gene TRBJ2-7; D tentatively reads TRBD1 or TRBD2 (5 bases each). CDR3 length equals 14 residues. The V end lost 6 bases, the J end lost 5 bases, and 17 bases lay between the germline ends. Germline V gene lookup returns CDR1 MNHNS and CDR2 SASEGT. The DNA for the CDR3 is TGTGCCAGCAGCGACCGGTGGGGGAGCGACGAGCAGTACTTC. Translating it yields CASSDRWGSDEQYF.

This clonotype was recorded at least ten times. The gene calls are TRBV10-3 and TRBJ2-5; D is perhaps TRBD1 (5 bases). The V end was cut by 4 bases, the J end by 0 bases, with 12 bases between. Germline V gene data show CDR1 as ENHRY and CDR2 as SYGVKD. This CDR3 spans 15 amino acids. CDR3 coding DNA: TGTGCCATCAGTGCCAGTTCAGGGTACCAAGAGACCCAGTACTTC. This gives the protein CAISASSGYQETQYF.

The gene calls are TRBV15 and TRBJ2-7, with D tentatively TRBD1 (6 bases). The germline gives CDR1 LNHNV, CDR2 YYDKDF (reference sequence). The CDR3 consists of 16 residues. The V gene lost 0 bases and the J gene lost 6 bases, with 18 bases spanning the gap. The CDR3 region is CATSRDTTGLVGEQYF. The CDR3 nucleotides are TGTGCCACCAGCAGAGATACGACAGGCCTAGTGGGCGAGCAGTACTTC.

This clonotype came up many times. V is TRBV29-1 and J is TRBJ1-2; D gene unclear. The CDR3 runs 12 residues. From germline, CDR1 is SQVTM and CDR2 ANQGSEA. The V and J ends lost 3 bases and 2 bases respectively, with 7 bases between them. The CDR3 DNA follows: TGCAGCGTTGAGGTCGGGAACTATGGCTACACCTTC. Its protein product is CSVEVGNYGYTF.

The chain joins TRBV12-3 or TRBV12-4 to TRBJ2-1; D uncertain. The CDR3 consists of 17 residues. The germline V and J ends were trimmed by 3 bases and 0 bases, with 15 bases remaining between them. The CDR3 DNA is TGTGCCAGCAGTTTTTCTCGTGACTCGAGCTCCTACAATGAGCAGTTCTTC. This sequence encodes CASSFSRDSSSYNEQFF.

The chain uses TRBV19 and TRBJ1-5; 7 positions match TRBD1. This CDR3 region has 16 residues. Germline CDR1 and CDR2: LNHDA and SQIVND (reference sequence). The junction had 11 bases not matched to a gene; V was cut back by 6 bases and J by 3 bases. CDR3 in amino acids: CASSLIEGAFNQPQHF. The DNA of the CDR3 is TGTGCCAGTAGCCTGATTGAGGGGGCATTCAATCAGCCCCAGCATTTT.

This clonotype was detected many times. The chain links TRBV29-1 to TRBJ1-1, with D possibly being TRBD1 (5 bases). The CDR3 is made up of 12 amino acids. CDR1 is SQVTM, CDR2 ANQGSEA, per germline. The V gene lost 4 bases and the J gene lost 1 base, with 7 bases spanning the gap. The CDR3 is CSVVDRNTEAFF. As DNA, the CDR3 is TGCAGCGTTGTTGACAGGAACACTGAAGCTTTCTTT.

This clonotype was seen at least ten times. The V gene is TRBV11-3, the J gene TRBJ2-7; 8 bases agree with TRBD1. Trimming at V came to 3 bases and at J to 3 bases, leaving 4 bases not matched to a gene. Germline V gives CDR1 SGHNT, CDR2 YENEEA. The CDR3 totals 14 residues. CDR3 in amino acids: CASSFLGQDYEQYF. The CDR3 region has the DNA TGTGCCAGCAGCTTTCTGGGACAGGACTACGAGCAGTACTTC. Full variable domain (rest looked up from reference TRBV11-3 and TRBJ2-7): EAGVVQSPRYKIIEKKQPVAFWCNPISGHNTLYWYLQNLGQGPELLIRYENEEAVDDSQLPKDRFSAERLKGVDSTLKIQPAELGDSAVYLCASSFLGQDYEQYFGPGTRLTVT.

This clonotype was seen only a few times. A much larger clone lies a single base off, so this may be a read error. The chain joins TRBV6-2 or TRBV6-3 to TRBJ2-7; tentative D call: TRBD2 (5 bases). The CDR3 has 13 amino acids. Germline V CDR1 and CDR2: MNHEY, SVGEGT. This CDR3 is CASSPQRFHEQCF. Written as DNA, the CDR3 is TGTGCCAGCAGTCCGCAGCGGTTCCACGAGCAGTGCTTC.

This clonotype was seen a few times. A much larger clone lies a single base off, so this may be a read error. This chain links TRBV7-3 with TRBJ2-5, with 14 bases that match TRBD2. The CDR3 is made up of 19 amino acids. Germline V gene sequence: CDR1 SGHTA, CDR2 FQGTGA. This chain's CDR3 is CASSPGTSGGPRFQGTQYF. CDR3 coding DNA: TGTGCCAGCAGCCCCGGGACTAGCGGGGGCCCGAGATTCCAAGGGACCCAGTACTTC.